This record looks at one TCR beta chain sequence and its context. The data derive from a study of blood T cell repertoires in COVID-19. Study details: Samples representing acute and convalescent COVID-19 were sourced from the United States, Italy and Spain. Sample material is recorded as cDNA or gDNA derived from T cells, B-cell-depleted T cells, or PBMCs.

The germline V gene has CDR1 SQVTM and CDR2 ANQGSEA. Trimming cost V 7 bases and J 12 bases; bases outside gene matches: 5. The CDR3 has 10 amino acids. The assay was immunoSEQ multiplex PCR, and TCRdb's table has in-frame clones only and misses some. The sample holds about 39,000 clones, approximately 79% seen once. Sequencing was performed on peripheral blood. The chain joins TRBV29-1 to TRBJ2-1; TRBD1 aligns across 8 bases. This clonotype was sampled from a man in his 70s with acute or convalescent COVID-19. As DNA, the CDR3 is TGCAGCGGACTACAGGGGGGGCAGTTCTTC. Its protein product is CSGLQGGQFF.